This T cell receptor beta chain was captured by sequencing in a study of graft-versus-host responses after intestinal transplantation. To note about this clone: What it binds is unknown.

This CDR3 contains 14 residues. The germline V gene encodes CDR1 MNHNY and CDR2 SVGAGI (reference sequence). The V end was cut by 2 bases, the J end by 0 bases, with 7 bases between. The data were produced by immunoSEQ multiplex PCR, yet TCRdb's version contains in-frame clones alone and is incomplete. The sample includes about 94,000 clones, roughly 90% of them seen just once. The starting material was unstimulated CD8+ T cells sorted from spleen or lymph node cells, obtained before intestinal transplant. The origin of this receptor is a human donor who received an intestinal transplant. The chain combines TRBV6-6 with TRBJ2-5, with D possibly being TRBD2 (6 bases). This CDR3 is CASSYGGYQETQYF. The CDR3 nucleotides are TGTGCCAGCAGTTACGGGGGGTACCAAGAGACCCAGTACTTC.